This TCR beta chain was identified during a study of blood T cell repertoires in COVID-19. Turning to the study itself: Acute and convalescent COVID-19 specimens originated in the United States, Italy and Spain. PBMCs, B-cell-depleted T cells, or T cells were the source of the cDNA or gDNA that made up the material.

Clones were sequenced by immunoSEQ multiplex PCR, and TCRdb holds only the in-frame ones, with some missing. The sample lists roughly 100,000 clones, around 79% occurring once. The germline CDR1 and CDR2 sequences are KGHSH and LQKENI. The CDR3 consists of 13 residues. V dropped 0 bases and J dropped 12 bases, with 9 bases sitting between them. The chain joins TRBV18 to TRBJ1-6; D remains unclear. The sequence was obtained from a woman of 80 years or more with acute or convalescent COVID-19. Sequencing used peripheral blood. CDR3 DNA sequence: TGTGCCAGCTCACCACCGCAGGCGGGACCCCTCCACTTT. Translating it yields CASSPPQAGPLHF.